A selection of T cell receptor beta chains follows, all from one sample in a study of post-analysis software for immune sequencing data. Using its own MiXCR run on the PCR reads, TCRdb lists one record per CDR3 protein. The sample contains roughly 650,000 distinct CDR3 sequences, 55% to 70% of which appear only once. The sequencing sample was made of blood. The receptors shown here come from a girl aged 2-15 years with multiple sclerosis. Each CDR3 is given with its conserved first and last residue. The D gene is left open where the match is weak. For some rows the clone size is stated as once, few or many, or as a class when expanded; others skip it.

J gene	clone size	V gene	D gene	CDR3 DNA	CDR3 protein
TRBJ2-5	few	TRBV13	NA	TGTGCCAGCAGCTGGCAGAGGGATGCCCAGTACTTC	CASSWQRDAQYF
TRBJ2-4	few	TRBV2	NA	TGTGCCAGCAGTGTTACAGGGCAGGGCATTCAGTACTTC	CASSVTGQGIQYF
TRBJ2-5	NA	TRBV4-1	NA	TGCGCCAGCAGCCAAGATCTTGTAACAGGGTGGGAGACCCAGTACTTC	CASSQDLVTGWETQYF
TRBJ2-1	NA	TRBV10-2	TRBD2	TGCGCCAGCAGCTCGACTAGCGGGGGGGCCGGTGAGCAGTTCTTC	CASSSTSGGAGEQFF
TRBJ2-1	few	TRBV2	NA	TGTGCCAGCAGGCGCTCGCAGTTCTTC	CASRRSQFF
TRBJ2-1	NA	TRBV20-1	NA	TGCAGTGCGCCAGGGAAGAGCTCCTACAATGAGCAGTTCTTC	CSAPGKSSYNEQFF
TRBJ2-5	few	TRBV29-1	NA	TGCAGCGTCGAACCCGGCTTAGAGGCGGAGACCCAGTACTTC	CSVEPGLEAETQYF
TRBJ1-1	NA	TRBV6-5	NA	TGTGCCAGCCGCCTGACGGTGAACACTGAAGCTTTCTTT	CASRLTVNTEAFF
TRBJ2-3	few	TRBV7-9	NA	TGTGCCAGCAGCGGCGCGGGGGCTACGGATACGCAGTATTTT	CASSGAGATDTQYF
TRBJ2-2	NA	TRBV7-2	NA	TGTGCCAGCAGCCCCGGGGCGGGAACGAACACCGGGGAGCTGTTTTTT	CASSPGAGTNTGELFF
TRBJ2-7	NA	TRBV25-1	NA	TGTGCCAGCAGTAGACGTGGTCGGAGCTCCTACGAGCAGTACTTC	CASSRRGRSSYEQYF
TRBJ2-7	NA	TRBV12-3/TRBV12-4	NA	TGTGCCAGCAGAAAGACACCATATTACGAGCAGTACTTC	CASRKTPYYEQYF
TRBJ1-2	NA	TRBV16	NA	TGTGCCAGCAGCCAATCGTGGGATGGCTACACCTTC	CASSQSWDGYTF
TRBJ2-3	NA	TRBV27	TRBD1	TGTGCCTGCAGTAGATTCACCGGGACAGGGTCCACAGATACGCAGTATTTT	CACSRFTGTGSTDTQYF
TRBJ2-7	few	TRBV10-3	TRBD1	TGTGCCATCAGAGGACAGGGGGGGATCTACGAGCAGTACTTC	CAIRGQGGIYEQYF
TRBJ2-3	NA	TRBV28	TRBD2	TGTGCCAGCAGTTCCTCGGGACTACGCGCAGATACGCAGTATTTT	CASSSSGLRADTQYF
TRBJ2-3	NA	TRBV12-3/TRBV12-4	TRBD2	TGTGCCAGCAGTTCGACTTGGACTAGTACGAATACGCAGTATTTT	CASSSTWTSTNTQYF
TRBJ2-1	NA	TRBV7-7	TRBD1	TGTGCCAGCAGCTCCGGGACAGGGATCTACAATGAGCAGTTCTTC	CASSSGTGIYNEQFF
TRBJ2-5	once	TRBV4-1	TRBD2	TGCGCCAGCAGCCCCGGTATAGCGGGAAGCCAAGAGACCCAGTACTTC	CASSPGIAGSQETQYF
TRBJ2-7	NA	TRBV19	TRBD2	TGTGCCAGTAGTATCTCACTAGCGGGAGAGCAGTACTTC	CASSISLAGEQYF
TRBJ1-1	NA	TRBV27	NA	TGTGCCAGCAGTAATGGACCTAACACTGAAGCTTTCTTT	CASSNGPNTEAFF
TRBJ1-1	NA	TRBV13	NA	TGTGCCAGCAGCTTAGGCCCAAGCCCCCCTATGAACACTGAAGCTTTCTTT	CASSLGPSPPMNTEAFF
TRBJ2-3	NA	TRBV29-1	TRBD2	TGCAGCGTGTCTCGGACTAGCGGACCCACAGATACGCAGTATTTT	CSVSRTSGPTDTQYF
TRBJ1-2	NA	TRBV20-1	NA	TGCAGTGCTAGCCAAGCGGGGCAGGCTAAGACCCGCTACACCTTC	CSASQAGQAKTRYTF
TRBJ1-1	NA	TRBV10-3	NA	TGTGCCATCAGTGCCAACACTGAAGCTTTCTTT	CAISANTEAFF
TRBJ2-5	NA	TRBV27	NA	TGTGCCAGCAGTTTGGAGGGGGACGGGACCCAGTACTTC	CASSLEGDGTQYF
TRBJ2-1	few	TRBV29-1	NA	TGCAGCGTCCTGGGGCCGGGAGTTCAAAATGAGCAGTTCTTC	CSVLGPGVQNEQFF
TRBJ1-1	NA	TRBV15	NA	TGTGCCACCAGCTCCAGGTTTGAGAACACTGAAGCTTTCTTT	CATSSRFENTEAFF
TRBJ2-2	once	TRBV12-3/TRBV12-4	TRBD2	TGTGCCAGCAGTTTAGTAGCGGGGGAGACCGGGGAGCTGTTTTTT	CASSLVAGETGELFF
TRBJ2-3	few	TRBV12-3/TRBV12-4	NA	TGTGCCAGCAGTTTAGAGCTAGCAGATACGCAGTATTTT	CASSLELADTQYF
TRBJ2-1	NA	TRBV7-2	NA	TGTGCCAGCAGCTACCAGGGAGGAACAACTCTTGAGCAGTTCTTC	CASSYQGGTTLEQFF
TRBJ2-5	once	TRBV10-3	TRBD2	TGTGCCATCAGTGATACGCCTAGCGGGGGGGAAGAGACCCAGTACTTC	CAISDTPSGGEETQYF
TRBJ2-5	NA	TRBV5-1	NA	TGCGCCAGCAGCTCGGACAGCCGATCAGAGACCCAGTACTTC	CASSSDSRSETQYF
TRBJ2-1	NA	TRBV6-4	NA	TGTGCCAGCAGTGACTACAGTTACAATGAGCAGTTCTTC	CASSDYSYNEQFF
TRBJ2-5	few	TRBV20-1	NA	TGCAGTGCTAGTCCAGGTCAAGAGACCCAGTACTTC	CSASPGQETQYF
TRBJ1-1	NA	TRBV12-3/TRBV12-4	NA	TGTGCCAGCAGCAAACTAAGGACCACTGAAGCTTTCTTT	CASSKLRTTEAFF
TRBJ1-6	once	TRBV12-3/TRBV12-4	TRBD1	TGTGCCAGCAGACCCGGGACAGAGTCTTCACCCCTCCACTTT	CASRPGTESSPLHF
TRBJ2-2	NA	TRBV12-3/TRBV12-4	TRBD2	TGTGCCAGCAGTTTTGGACTAGCGGGAGGGCTAACCGGGGAGCTGTTTTTT	CASSFGLAGGLTGELFF
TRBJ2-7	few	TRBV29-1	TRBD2	TGCAGCGTTGAAGTTGGGGGGGAATCTGACGAGCAGTACTTC	CSVEVGGESDEQYF
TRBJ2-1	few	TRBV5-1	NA	TGCGCCAGCAGCGTGAGGGCACCCCCGGGGAATGAGCAGTTCTTC	CASSVRAPPGNEQFF
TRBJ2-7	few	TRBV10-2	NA	TGCGCCAGCGCCCCGGGGGGCGGGTACGAGCAGTACTTC	CASAPGGGYEQYF
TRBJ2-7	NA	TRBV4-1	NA	TGCGCCAGCAGCCAAGGGTGGGACCCTGCCTACGAGCAGTACTTC	CASSQGWDPAYEQYF
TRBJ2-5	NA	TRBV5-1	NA	TGCGCCAGCAGCTTGGCTGGGTCCAGTACCCAGTACTTC	CASSLAGSSTQYF
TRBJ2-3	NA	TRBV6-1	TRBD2	TGTGCCAGCAGCCCTTTAACTAGCGGGGGTACAGATACGCAGTATTTT	CASSPLTSGGTDTQYF
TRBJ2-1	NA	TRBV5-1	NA	TGCGCCAGCAGCTTGGAGGCAGACTACAATGAGCAGTTCTTC	CASSLEADYNEQFF
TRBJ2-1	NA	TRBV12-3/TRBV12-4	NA	TGTGCCAGCAGCCTCTCGCAGGGTGGGGATGAGCAGTTCTTC	CASSLSQGGDEQFF
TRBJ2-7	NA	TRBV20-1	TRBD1	TGCAGTGCTAGGTTGGGACAGGTCTCCTACGAGCAGTACTTC	CSARLGQVSYEQYF
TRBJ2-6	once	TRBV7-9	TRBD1	TGTGCCAGCGCTGAAACAGGGGGCTCGGATGGGGCCAACGTCCTGACTTTC	CASAETGGSDGANVLTF
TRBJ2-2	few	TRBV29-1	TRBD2	TGCAGCGTCGCTTGGACTAGCGGGAACACCGGGGAGCTGTTTTTT	CSVAWTSGNTGELFF
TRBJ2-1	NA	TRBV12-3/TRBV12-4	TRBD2	TGTGCCAGCAGTCAAAGCGGGGGGCGATACAATGAGCAGTTCTTC	CASSQSGGRYNEQFF
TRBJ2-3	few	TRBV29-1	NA	TGCAGCGCGACGCCAGGTACCGGCACAGATACGCAGTATTTT	CSATPGTGTDTQYF
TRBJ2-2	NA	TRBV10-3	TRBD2	TGTGCCATCAGTGAACTAGCGGGGGAAAAGAACACCGGGGAGCTGTTTTTT	CAISELAGEKNTGELFF
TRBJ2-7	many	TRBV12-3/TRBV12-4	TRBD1	TGTGCCAGCAGCACCGGGACAGCCTACGAGCAGTACTTC	CASSTGTAYEQYF
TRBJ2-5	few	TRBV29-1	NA	TGCAGCGTTGATCTGGGACCGATACAAGAGACCCAGTACTTC	CSVDLGPIQETQYF
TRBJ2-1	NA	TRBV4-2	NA	TGTGCCAGCAGCCATCCGTCGGGGCCCTACAATGAGCAGTTCTTC	CASSHPSGPYNEQFF
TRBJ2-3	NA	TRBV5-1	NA	TGCGCCAGCAGCTTGGTTGCGGTTTCGAGGCTAGATACGCAGTATTTT	CASSLVAVSRLDTQYF
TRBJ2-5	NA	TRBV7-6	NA	TGTGCCAGCAGCTTAGCTAGCTGGGAGACCCAGTACTTC	CASSLASWETQYF